The present TCR beta chain was sequenced within a study of T cells in tumors after PD-1 blockade. General study results and limits: Blood contained about 45% of the tumor's TCR clonotypes.

Per the germline V gene, CDR1 is GTSNPN and CDR2 is SVGIG (reference sequence). The CDR3 contains 11 residues. This clone has a single count. The antigen remains undetermined. TCRdb's copy holds only in-frame clones and misses some; the assay was immunoSEQ multiplex PCR. The table has about 21,000 clones, approximately 84% seen once; the top ten hold roughly 25%. Genomic DNA template from tumor biopsies or peripheral blood, about 600 ng to 6,004 ng input. This clonotype was obtained from a human donor with advanced basal cell or squamous cell carcinoma (not recorded which). This specimen consisted of PBMCs, obtained after anti-PD-1 therapy. V gene TRBV30 combines with J gene TRBJ1-2, with no clear D. CDR3 DNA: TGTAAAGGGCCAAGGGAGTATGGCTACACCTTC. Translating it yields CKGPREYGYTF. The variable domain in full, completed from reference TRBV30 and TRBJ1-2, reads SQTIHQWPATLVQPVGSPLSLECTVEGTSNPNLYWYRQAAGRGLQLLFYSVGIGQISSEVPQNLSASRPQDRQFILSSKKLLLSDSGFYLCKGPREYGYTFGSGTRLTVV.